The present T cell receptor beta chain was sequenced within a study of OX40 agonist ivuxolimab in advanced cancers. Whole-study context: Males comprised approximately 84% of the group, whose mean age was approximately 60 years (range roughly 20 to 85). Study observations and caveats: Clonal expansion by week 6 occurred in CD4+ and CD8+ blood T cells (at 0.1 to 3.0 mg/kg).

Profiled with immunoSEQ multiplex PCR; TCRdb holds only in-frame clones, not every one. The sample consists of about 80,000 clones, 80% to 90% of them appearing once. Germline V gene sequence: CDR1 MNHEY, CDR2 SMNVEV (reference sequence). V was pared by 5 bases and J by 3 bases, with 11 bases between. This CDR3 is 14 amino acids long. This clone was seen only a few times. Its target is not known. Exclusion of a patient followed from autoimmune disease history or systemic immunosuppression. This rearrangement joins TRBV27 to TRBJ1-5; a possible D gene is TRBD1 (6 bases). The sequence was collected from an adult with an advanced solid tumor such as melanoma, head and neck, liver or kidney cancer. Sequencing was performed on CD4+ or CD8+ T cells sorted from blood, taken in a trial of the OX40 agonist ivuxolimab. CDR3 sequence reads: CASSPDRPNQPQHF. Written as DNA, the CDR3 is TGTGCCAGCAGTCCAGACAGGCCCAATCAGCCCCAGCATTTT.